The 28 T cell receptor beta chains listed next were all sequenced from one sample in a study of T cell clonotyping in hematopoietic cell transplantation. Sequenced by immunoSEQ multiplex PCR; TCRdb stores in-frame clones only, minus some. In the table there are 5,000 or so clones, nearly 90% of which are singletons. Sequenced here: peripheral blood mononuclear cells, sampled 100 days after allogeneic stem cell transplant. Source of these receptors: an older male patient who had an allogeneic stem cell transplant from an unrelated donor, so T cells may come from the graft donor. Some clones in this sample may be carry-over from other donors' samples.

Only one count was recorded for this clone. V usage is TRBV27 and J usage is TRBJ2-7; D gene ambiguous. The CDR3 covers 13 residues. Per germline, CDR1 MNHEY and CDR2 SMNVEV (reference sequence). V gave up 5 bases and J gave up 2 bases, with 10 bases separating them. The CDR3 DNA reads TGTGCCAGCAGTACCAACCCAACCTACGAGCAGTACTTC. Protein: CASSTNPTYEQYF.

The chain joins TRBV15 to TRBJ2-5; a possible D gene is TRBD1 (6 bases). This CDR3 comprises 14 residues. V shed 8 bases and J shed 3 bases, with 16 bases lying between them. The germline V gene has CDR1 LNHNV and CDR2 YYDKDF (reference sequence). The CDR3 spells CATSEGAGEETQYF. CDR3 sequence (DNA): TGTGCCACCTCAGAAGGCGCAGGGGAAGAGACCCAGTACTTC.

The CDR3 sequence: CAITPDPITYEQYF. CDR3 DNA: TGTGCCATCACTCCCGACCCTATAACCTACGAGCAGTACTTC. The V gene is TRBV10-3, the J gene TRBJ2-7; D is uncertain. The CDR3 runs 14 residues. CDR1 is ENHRY, CDR2 SYGVKD, per germline. Trimming took off 7 bases at V and 2 bases at J, with 15 bases between the two ends.

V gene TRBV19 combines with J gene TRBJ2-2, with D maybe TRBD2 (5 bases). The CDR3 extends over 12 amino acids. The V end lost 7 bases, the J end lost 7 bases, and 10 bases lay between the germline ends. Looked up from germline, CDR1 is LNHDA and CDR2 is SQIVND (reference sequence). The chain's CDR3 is CASTASFGELFF. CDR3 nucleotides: TGTGCCAGTACCGCTAGCTTCGGGGAGCTGTTTTTT.

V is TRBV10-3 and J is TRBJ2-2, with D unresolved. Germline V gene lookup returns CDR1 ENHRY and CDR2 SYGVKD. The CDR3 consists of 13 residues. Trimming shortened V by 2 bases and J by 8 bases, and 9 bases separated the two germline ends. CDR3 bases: TGTGCCATCAGTGAGGTAGACCGAGGGGAGCTGTTTTTT. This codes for CAISEVDRGELFF.

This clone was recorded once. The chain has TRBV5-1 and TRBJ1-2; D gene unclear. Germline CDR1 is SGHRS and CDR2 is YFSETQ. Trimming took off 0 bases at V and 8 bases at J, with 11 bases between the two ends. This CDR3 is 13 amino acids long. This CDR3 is CASSLAGQLGYTF. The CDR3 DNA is TGCGCCAGCAGCTTGGCCGGGCAGCTAGGCTACACCTTC.

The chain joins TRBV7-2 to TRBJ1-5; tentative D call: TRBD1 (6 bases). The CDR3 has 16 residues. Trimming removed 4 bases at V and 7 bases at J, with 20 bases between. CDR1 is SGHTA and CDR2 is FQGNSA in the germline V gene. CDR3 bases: TGTGCCAGCAGCTCCCACCACAGCAGGGGAGGACAGCCCCAGCATTTT. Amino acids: CASSSHHSRGGQPQHF.

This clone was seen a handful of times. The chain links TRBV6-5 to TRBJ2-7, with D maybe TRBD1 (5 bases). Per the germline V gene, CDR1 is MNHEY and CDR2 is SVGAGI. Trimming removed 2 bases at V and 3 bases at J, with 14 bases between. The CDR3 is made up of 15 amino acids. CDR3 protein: CASSYALPGNYEQYF. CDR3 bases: TGTGCCAGCAGTTACGCACTTCCAGGGAACTACGAGCAGTACTTC.

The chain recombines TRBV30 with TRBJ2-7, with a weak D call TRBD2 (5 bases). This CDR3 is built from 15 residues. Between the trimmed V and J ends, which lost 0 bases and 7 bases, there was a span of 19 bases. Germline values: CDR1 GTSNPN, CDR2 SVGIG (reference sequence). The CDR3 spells CAWSVPQVRAGEQYF. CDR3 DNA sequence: TGTGCCTGGAGTGTCCCTCAGGTGAGGGCAGGAGAGCAGTACTTC.

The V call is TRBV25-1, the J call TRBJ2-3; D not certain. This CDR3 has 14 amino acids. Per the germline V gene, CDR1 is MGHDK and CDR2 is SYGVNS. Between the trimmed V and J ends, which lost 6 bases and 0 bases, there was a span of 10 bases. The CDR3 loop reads CASRPPPSTDTQYF. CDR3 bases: TGTGCCAGCAGACCCCCCCCAAGCACAGATACGCAGTATTTT. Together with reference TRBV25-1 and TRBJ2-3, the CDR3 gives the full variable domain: EADIYQTPRYLVIGTGKKITLECSQTMGHDKMYWYQQDPGMELHLIHYSYGVNSTEKGDLSSESTVSRIRTEHFPLTLESARPSHTSQYLCASRPPPSTDTQYFGPGTRLTVL.

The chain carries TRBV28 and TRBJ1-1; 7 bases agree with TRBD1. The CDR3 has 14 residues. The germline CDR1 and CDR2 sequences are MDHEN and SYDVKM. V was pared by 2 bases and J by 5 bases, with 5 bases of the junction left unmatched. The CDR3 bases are TGTGCCAGCAGTTTACACAGGGGAGTAACTGAAGCTTTCTTT. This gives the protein CASSLHRGVTEAFF. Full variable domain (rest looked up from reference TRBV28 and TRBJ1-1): DVKVTQSSRYLVKRTGEKVFLECVQDMDHENMFWYRQDPGLGLRLIYFSYDVKMKEKGDIPEGYSVSREKKERFSLILESASTNQTSMYLCASSLHRGVTEAFFGQGTRLTVV.

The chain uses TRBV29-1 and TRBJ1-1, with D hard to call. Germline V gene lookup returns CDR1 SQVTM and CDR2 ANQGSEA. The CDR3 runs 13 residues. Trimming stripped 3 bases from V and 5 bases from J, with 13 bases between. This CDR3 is CSVDTVSLTEAFF. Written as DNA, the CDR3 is TGCAGCGTTGACACCGTATCTCTGACTGAAGCTTTCTTT. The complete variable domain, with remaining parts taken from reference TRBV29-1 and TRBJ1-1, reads SAVISQKPSRDICQRGTSLTIQCQVDSQVTMMFWYRQQPGQSLTLIATANQGSEATYESGFVIDKFPISRPNLTFSTLTVSNMSPEDSSIYLCSVDTVSLTEAFFGQGTRLTVV.

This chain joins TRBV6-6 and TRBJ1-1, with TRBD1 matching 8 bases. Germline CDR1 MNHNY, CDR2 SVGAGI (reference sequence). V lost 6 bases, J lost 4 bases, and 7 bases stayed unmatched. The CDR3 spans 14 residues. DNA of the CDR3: TGTGCCAGCAGGGAAAGGACAGGGTCCACTGAAGCTTTCTTT. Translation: CASRERTGSTEAFF.

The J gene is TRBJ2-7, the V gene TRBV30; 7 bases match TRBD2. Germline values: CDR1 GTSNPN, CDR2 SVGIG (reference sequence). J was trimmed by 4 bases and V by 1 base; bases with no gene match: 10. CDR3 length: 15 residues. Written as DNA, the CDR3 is TGTGCCTGGAGTGGCTATGGGGGAGGGAGGTACGAGCAGTACTTC. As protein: CAWSGYGGGRYEQYF.

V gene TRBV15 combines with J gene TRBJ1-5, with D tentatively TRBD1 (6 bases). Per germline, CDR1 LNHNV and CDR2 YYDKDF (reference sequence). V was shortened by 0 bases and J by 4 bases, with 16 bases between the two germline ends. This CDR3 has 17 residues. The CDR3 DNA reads TGTGCCACCAGCAGAGAAGACACGCAGGGGATTAATCAGCCCCAGCATTTT. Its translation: CATSREDTQGINQPQHF.

The CDR3 nucleotides are TGTGCCAGCTCACCTTCTGGACAGGGGCGCGAGCAGTACTTC. As protein: CASSPSGQGREQYF. The chain recombines TRBV18 with TRBJ2-7; 9 bases fit TRBD1. Unmatched junction bases numbered 6, after V lost 3 bases and J lost 6 bases. This CDR3 has 14 residues. CDR1 is KGHSH, CDR2 LQKENI, per germline.

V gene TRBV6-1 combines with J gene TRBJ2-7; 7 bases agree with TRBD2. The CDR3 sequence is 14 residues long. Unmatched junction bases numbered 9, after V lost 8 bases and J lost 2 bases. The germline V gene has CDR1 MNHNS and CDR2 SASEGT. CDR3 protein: CASRLGEGPYEQYF. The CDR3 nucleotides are TGTGCCAGCCGCCTCGGGGAGGGGCCCTACGAGCAGTACTTC.

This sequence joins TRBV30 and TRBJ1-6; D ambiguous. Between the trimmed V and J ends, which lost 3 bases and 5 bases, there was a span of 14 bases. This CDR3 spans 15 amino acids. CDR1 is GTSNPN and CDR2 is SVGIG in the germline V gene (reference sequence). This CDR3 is CAWSSTGLNNSPLHF. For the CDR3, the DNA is TGTGCCTGGAGCTCCACCGGCCTAAATAATTCACCCCTCCACTTT. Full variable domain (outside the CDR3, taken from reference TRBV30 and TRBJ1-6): SQTIHQWPATLVQPVGSPLSLECTVEGTSNPNLYWYRQAAGRGLQLLFYSVGIGQISSEVPQNLSASRPQDRQFILSSKKLLLSDSGFYLCAWSSTGLNNSPLHFGNGTRLTVT.

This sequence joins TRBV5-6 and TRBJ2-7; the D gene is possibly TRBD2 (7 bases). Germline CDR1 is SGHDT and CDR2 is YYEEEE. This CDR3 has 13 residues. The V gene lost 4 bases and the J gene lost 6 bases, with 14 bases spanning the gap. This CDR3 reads CASSLGGAGEQYF. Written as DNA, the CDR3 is TGTGCCAGCAGCCTAGGGGGGGCAGGCGAGCAGTACTTC.

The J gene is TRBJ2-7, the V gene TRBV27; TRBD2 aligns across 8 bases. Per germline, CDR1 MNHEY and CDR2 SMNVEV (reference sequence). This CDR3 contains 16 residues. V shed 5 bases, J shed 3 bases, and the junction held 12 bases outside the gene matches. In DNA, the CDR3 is TGTGCCAGCAGTCTCACGAGACTAGCGACCTTCTACGAGCAGTACTTC. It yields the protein CASSLTRLATFYEQYF.

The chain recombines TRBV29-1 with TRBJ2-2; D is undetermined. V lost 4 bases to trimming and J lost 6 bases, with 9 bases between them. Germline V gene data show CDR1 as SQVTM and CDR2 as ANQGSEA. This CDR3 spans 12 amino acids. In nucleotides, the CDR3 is TGCAGCGTTGTGCTGGGATCCGGGGAGCTGTTTTTT. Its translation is CSVVLGSGELFF.

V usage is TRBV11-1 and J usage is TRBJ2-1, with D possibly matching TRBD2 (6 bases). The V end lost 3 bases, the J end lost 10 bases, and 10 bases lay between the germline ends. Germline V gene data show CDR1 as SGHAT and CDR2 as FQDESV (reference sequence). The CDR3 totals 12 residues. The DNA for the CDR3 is TGTGCCAGCAGCTTCAACCGGGGGGAGCAGTTCTTC. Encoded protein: CASSFNRGEQFF.

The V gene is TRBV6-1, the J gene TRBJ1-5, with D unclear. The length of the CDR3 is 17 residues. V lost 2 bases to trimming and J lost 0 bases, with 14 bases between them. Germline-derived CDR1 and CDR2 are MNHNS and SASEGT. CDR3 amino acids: CASSETTSPYSNQPQHF. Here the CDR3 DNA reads TGTGCCAGCAGTGAAACGACGTCTCCCTATAGCAATCAGCCCCAGCATTTT.

The CDR3 is CAGGPRDLSIPNTEAFF. The CDR3 DNA reads TGTGCCGGCGGCCCTCGGGACCTTTCAATCCCGAACACTGAAGCTTTCTTT. The chain joins TRBV25-1 to TRBJ1-1; TRBD1 is a possible D gene (5 bases). V lost 11 bases to trimming and J lost 1 base, with 26 bases between them. CDR1 and CDR2 (germline): MGHDK, SYGVNS. This CDR3 is built from 17 residues.

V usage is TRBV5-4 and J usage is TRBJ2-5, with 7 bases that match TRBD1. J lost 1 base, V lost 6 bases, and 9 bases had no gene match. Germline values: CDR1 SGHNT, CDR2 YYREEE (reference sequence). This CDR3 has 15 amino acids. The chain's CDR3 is CASKRQGVPQETQYF. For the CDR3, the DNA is TGTGCCAGCAAAAGGCAGGGGGTCCCCCAAGAGACCCAGTACTTC. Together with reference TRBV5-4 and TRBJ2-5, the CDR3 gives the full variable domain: ETGVTQSPTHLIKTRGQQVTLRCSSQSGHNTVSWYQQALGQGPQFIFQYYREEENGRGNFPPRFSGLQFPNYSSELNVNALELDDSALYLCASKRQGVPQETQYFGPGTRLLVL.

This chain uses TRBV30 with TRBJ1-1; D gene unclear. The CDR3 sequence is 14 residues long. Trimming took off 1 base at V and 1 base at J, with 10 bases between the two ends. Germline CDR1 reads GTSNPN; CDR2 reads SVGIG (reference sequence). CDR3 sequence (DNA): TGTGCCTGGAGTGCACCGGGCCCGAACACTGAAGCTTTCTTT. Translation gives CAWSAPGPNTEAFF.

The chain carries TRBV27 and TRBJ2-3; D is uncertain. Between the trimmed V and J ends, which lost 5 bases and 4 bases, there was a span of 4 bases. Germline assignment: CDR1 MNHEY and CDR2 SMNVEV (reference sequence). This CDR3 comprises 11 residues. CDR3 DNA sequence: TGTGCCAGCAGTGATTCAGATACGCAGTATTTT. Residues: CASSDSDTQYF.

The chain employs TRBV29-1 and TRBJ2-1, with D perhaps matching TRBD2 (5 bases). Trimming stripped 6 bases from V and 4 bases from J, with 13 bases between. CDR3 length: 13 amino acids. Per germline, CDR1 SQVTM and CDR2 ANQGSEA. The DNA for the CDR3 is TGCAGCGTGTCGATCCGGGATTACAATGAGCAGTTCTTC. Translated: CSVSIRDYNEQFF.